This T cell receptor (beta chain) is from a study of blood T cell repertoires in COVID-19. Study background: Acute-phase and convalescent COVID-19 samples originated in the United States, Italy and Spain.

Categorization into cohorts depended on clinical history that participants reported. This clone appeared a single time. Assay used: immunoSEQ multiplex PCR; TCRdb lists only in-frame clones, some missing. The repertoire consists of around 150,000 clones, with over 75% occurring once and the leading ten covering about 6.3%. Per the germline V gene, CDR1 is SGHNT and CDR2 is YENEEA. The CDR3 length is 16 residues. V lost 5 bases and J 2 bases, leaving 18 bases between the germline ends. The specimen was PBMCs or T cells enriched from blood (not recorded which). The chain joins TRBV11-3 to TRBJ1-2; no definite D call. The clonotype was recovered from a woman aged 50 to 60 who had recovered from COVID-19. The CDR3 sequence: CASSQGIGVANYGYTF. For the CDR3, the DNA is TGTGCCAGCAGCCAAGGGATCGGGGTTGCCAACTATGGCTACACCTTC.